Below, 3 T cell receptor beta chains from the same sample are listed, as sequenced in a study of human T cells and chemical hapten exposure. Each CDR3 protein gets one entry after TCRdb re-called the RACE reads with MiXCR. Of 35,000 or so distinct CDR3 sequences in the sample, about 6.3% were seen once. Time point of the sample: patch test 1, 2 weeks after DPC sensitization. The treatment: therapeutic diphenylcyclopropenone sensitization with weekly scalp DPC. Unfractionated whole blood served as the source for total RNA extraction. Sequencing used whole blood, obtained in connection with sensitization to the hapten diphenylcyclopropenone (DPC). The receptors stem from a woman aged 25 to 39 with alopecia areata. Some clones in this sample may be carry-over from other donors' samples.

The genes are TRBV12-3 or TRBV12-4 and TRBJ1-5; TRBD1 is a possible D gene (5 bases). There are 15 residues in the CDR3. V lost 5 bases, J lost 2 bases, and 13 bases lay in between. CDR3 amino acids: CASSPGGGRNQPQHF. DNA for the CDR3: TGTGCCAGCAGTCCCGGTGGGGGTCGCAATCAGCCCCAGCATTTT.

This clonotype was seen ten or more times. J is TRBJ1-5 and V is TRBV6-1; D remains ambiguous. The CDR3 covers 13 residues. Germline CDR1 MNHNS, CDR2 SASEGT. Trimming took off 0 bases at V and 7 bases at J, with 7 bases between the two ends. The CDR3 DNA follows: TGTGCCAGCAGTGAAGCGCCACGGCAGCCCCAGCATTTT. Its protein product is CASSEAPRQPQHF.

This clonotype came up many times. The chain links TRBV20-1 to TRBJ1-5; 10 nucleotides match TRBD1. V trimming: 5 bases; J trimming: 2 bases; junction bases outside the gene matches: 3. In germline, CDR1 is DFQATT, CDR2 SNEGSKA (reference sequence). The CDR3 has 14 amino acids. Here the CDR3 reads CSAPGQGRNQPQHF. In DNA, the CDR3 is TGCAGTGCTCCGGGACAGGGGCGCAATCAGCCCCAGCATTTT.